This T cell receptor (beta chain) derives from a study of cytomegalovirus exposure and HLA in healthy donors. Study summary: The approximately 120 validation repertoires used the same platform as the roughly 700 first-cohort repertoires (as reported by a later analysis). Study-wide results and caveats: The study put some 160 TCR beta chains on its list as cytomegalovirus-associated. Specificity for CMV antigens was confirmed in vitro for a few of the CMV-associated chains. Most TCR sequences were rare, but some public TCRs occurred in many donors.

J gave up 4 bases and V 1 base, and 5 bases lay outside the gene matches. The germline V gene has CDR1 SGHRS and CDR2 YFSETQ. The CDR3 spans 14 residues. Sequenced by immunoSEQ multiplex PCR; TCRdb stores in-frame clones only, minus some. Of 250,000 to 400,000 clones in the sample, over 75% were seen once. Remarks on this clone: The antigen is not known.

The TCR was taken from a man aged 30 to 39 in good health and CMV-seronegative. The chain employs TRBV5-1 and TRBJ2-7; 7 positions match TRBD1. The sample was PBMCs. DNA of the CDR3: TGCGCCAGCAGCTTGAGCTTACAGGGGTACGAGCAGTACTTC. Protein product: CASSLSLQGYEQYF. The entire variable domain, with the rest obtained from reference TRBV5-1 and TRBJ2-7, is as follows: KAGVTQTPRYLIKTRGQQVTLSCSPISGHRSVSWYQQTPGQGLQFLFEYFSETQRNKGNFPGRFSGRQFSNSRSEMNVSTLELGDSALYLCASSLSLQGYEQYFGPGTRLTVT.